The 25 T cell receptor beta chains given below trace back to one sample, sequenced in a study of regulatory T cells in long-lasting Graves disease. Combining iRepertoire HTBI primers with Arm-PCR of CDR3 regions, the authors built TCR beta libraries. Each CDR3 protein gets one entry after TCRdb re-called the multiplex PCR reads with MiXCR. The table has about 430,000 distinct CDR3 sequences, approximately 16% seen once; the top ten hold about 8.2%. Time point given: newly diagnosed GD, antithyroid drugs for less than 3 months. With RNA extracted from PBMCs as input, the TCR library was made. The data also belong to a second study, concerning T cells in Graves' hyperthyroidism and ophthalmopathy.

Sequences were derived from peripheral blood mononuclear cells (PBMCs), sampled at new diagnosis, from a patient treated with antithyroid drugs. Source of these receptors: a woman aged 40 to 50 with Graves disease.

The chain joins TRBV6-1 to TRBJ1-5; D is unresolved. Germline assignment: CDR1 MNHNS and CDR2 SASEGT. This CDR3 has 13 amino acids. V was trimmed by 0 bases and J by 7 bases, leaving 7 bases between them. The CDR3 here is CASSEALRQPQHF. The CDR3 DNA follows: TGTGCCAGCAGTGAAGCGCTTCGGCAGCCCCAGCATTTT.

There are many counts of this clonotype. The chain couples TRBV7-3 to TRBJ2-1; 8 nucleotides agree with TRBD2. Germline trimming cut 5 bases from V and 5 bases from J; bases unmatched to any gene: 8. Germline CDR1 is SGHTA and CDR2 is FQGTGA. The CDR3 length is 15 residues. The CDR3 loop reads CASSPQAGVNNEQFF. DNA of the CDR3: TGTGCCAGCAGCCCCCAAGCGGGAGTGAACAATGAGCAGTTCTTC.

The genes are TRBV7-3 and TRBJ2-2; 7 bases agree with TRBD2. Losses at the gene ends were 6 bases for V and 4 bases for J; bases not matched to a gene: 14. This CDR3 has 17 amino acids. Germline values: CDR1 SGHTA, CDR2 FQGTGA. The CDR3 DNA reads TGTGCCAGCAGTCGGGGTAGCGGCCCGGGGGGCACCGGGGAGCTGTTTTTT. Its translation is CASSRGSGPGGTGELFF. Full variable domain (missing parts from reference TRBV7-3 and TRBJ2-2): GAGVSQTPSNKVTEKGKYVELRCDPISGHTALYWYRQSLGQGPEFLIYFQGTGAADDSGLPNDRFFAVRPEGSVSTLKIQRTERGDSAVYLCASSRGSGPGGTGELFFGEGSRLTVL.

The table lists this clonotype with many counts. This chain links TRBV7-2 with TRBJ2-3, with TRBD2 matching over 7 bases. CDR1 and CDR2 from the germline V gene are SGHTA and FQGNSA. V trimming: 5 bases; J trimming: 4 bases; junction bases outside the gene matches: 9. This CDR3 comprises 15 residues. CDR3 protein: CASSAVGGSSDTQYF. Here the CDR3 DNA reads TGTGCCAGCAGCGCTGTTGGCGGGAGTTCAGATACGCAGTATTTT.

Remarks on this clonotype: It is likely a read error: a sequence one base away is far more abundant. The chain carries TRBV6-5 and TRBJ2-2; possible D gene TRBD2, 5 bases. Germline V gene data show CDR1 as MNHEY and CDR2 as SVGAGI. This CDR3 comprises 12 residues. DNA for the CDR3: TGTGCCAGCAGTTCCGTAAACGGGGAGATGTTTTTT. Translation: CASSSVNGEMFF.

This clonotype occurred many times. The rearrangement links TRBV5-1 to TRBJ2-3, with TRBD2 matching over 9 bases. Germline V gene sequence: CDR1 SGHRS, CDR2 YFSETQ. Trimming cost V 1 base and J 2 bases; bases outside gene matches: 2. The CDR3 is made up of 15 amino acids. CDR3 coding DNA: TGCGCCAGCAGCTTGACTAGCGGGTACACAGATACGCAGTATTTT. Its protein product is CASSLTSGYTDTQYF.

Remarks on this clonotype: A far larger clone is one nucleotide away, so this likely arose from a read error. The chain recombines TRBV11-2 with TRBJ2-1; the D is unclear. Germline V gene data show CDR1 as SGHAT and CDR2 as FQNNGV. This CDR3 comprises 14 residues. The ends were cut back, 4 bases at V and 6 bases at J, with 13 bases in the middle. For the CDR3, the DNA is TGTGCCAGCAGCTCTACGGATCTGGGCAATGAGCAGTTCTTC. Residues: CASSSTDLGNEQFF. Full variable domain (rest looked up from reference TRBV11-2 and TRBJ2-1): EAGVAQSPRYKIIEKRQSVAFWCNPISGHATLYWYQQILGQGPKLLIQFQNNGVVDDSQLPKDRFSAERLKGVDSTLKIQPAKLEDSAVYLCASSSTDLGNEQFFGPGTRLTVL.

This clonotype was picked up many times. The chain is built from TRBV24-1 and TRBJ2-5; perhaps TRBD1 as D (6 bases). CDR3 length equals 14 residues. V was pared by 7 bases and J by 5 bases, with 16 bases between. Germline CDR1 reads KGHDR; CDR2 reads SFDVKD. CDR3 nucleotides: TGTGCCACCAGCGGAGCAGGGGACCGGGAGACCCAGTACTTC. Encoded protein: CATSGAGDRETQYF.

This clonotype was observed many times. The chain carries TRBV27 and TRBJ1-6, with a tentative D call TRBD1 (5 bases). With 6 bases removed from V and 7 bases from J, the gap between germline ends came to 22 bases. The CDR3 is made up of 17 amino acids. Germline V gene data show CDR1 as MNHEY and CDR2 as SMNVEV (reference sequence). As DNA, the CDR3 is TGTGCCAGCAGGGGCTCCGTGACAGTCCCCACCAATTCACCCCTCCACTTT. It encodes CASRGSVTVPTNSPLHF.

There are many counts of this clonotype. V usage is TRBV7-6 and J usage is TRBJ2-1, with D possibly being TRBD2 (5 bases). From germline, CDR1 is SGHVS and CDR2 FNYEAQ. The ends were cut back, 5 bases at V and 9 bases at J, with 11 bases in the middle. The CDR3 runs to 12 residues. The CDR3 nucleotides read TGTGCCAGCAGCAAAGAGGGAATTGAGCAGTTCTTC. Translated, it gives CASSKEGIEQFF.

This clonotype was counted many times. V and J are TRBV6-1 and TRBJ2-7; 11 bases are shared with TRBD2. J lost 2 bases, V lost 5 bases, and 2 bases had no gene match. The CDR3 runs to 14 residues. From germline, CDR1 is MNHNS and CDR2 SASEGT. CDR3 sequence (DNA): TGTGCCAGCAGTCGACTAGCGGGACCCTACGAGCAGTACTTC. Protein: CASSRLAGPYEQYF.

CDR3 in amino acids: CASSLTDSQRELFF. The CDR3 DNA reads as TGTGCCAGCAGTTTAACAGATTCCCAGCGGGAGTTGTTCTTC. The chain has TRBV28 and TRBJ2-1, with 8 bases lining up with TRBD2. This CDR3 region has 14 residues. Trimming took 2 bases from V and 15 from J; bases not matched to a gene: 12. The germline gives CDR1 MDHEN, CDR2 SYDVKM.

This chain connects TRBV30 to TRBJ2-3, with a tentative D call TRBD1 (5 bases). Trimming took off 1 base at V and 0 bases at J, with 8 bases between the two ends. This CDR3 comprises 14 residues. CDR1 GTSNPN and CDR2 SVGIG come from the germline V gene (reference sequence). DNA of the CDR3: TGTGCCTGGAGTGATCAGGGTAGCACAGATACGCAGTATTTT. This sequence encodes CAWSDQGSTDTQYF. Based on the CDR3 plus reference TRBV30 and TRBJ2-3, the full variable domain is SQTIHQWPATLVQPVGSPLSLECTVEGTSNPNLYWYRQAAGRGLQLLFYSVGIGQISSEVPQNLSASRPQDRQFILSSKKLLLSDSGFYLCAWSDQGSTDTQYFGPGTRLTVL.

The J gene is TRBJ2-3, the V gene TRBV5-1; TRBD2 matches at 14 bases. Germline V gives CDR1 SGHRS, CDR2 YFSETQ. This CDR3 contains 16 residues. V lost 4 bases to trimming and J lost 4 bases; unmatched junction nucleotides: 5. The CDR3 DNA is TGCGCCAGCAGCCCGGCGACTAGCGGGAGGGCAGATACGCAGTATTTT. As protein: CASSPATSGRADTQYF.

The chain is built from TRBV28 and TRBJ1-5; no reliable D call. The germline V and J ends were trimmed by 4 bases and 6 bases, with 10 bases remaining between them. Germline assignment: CDR1 MDHEN and CDR2 SYDVKM. The CDR3 consists of 13 residues. CDR3 protein: CASSYGSFQPQHF. DNA of the CDR3: TGTGCCAGCAGTTACGGTAGCTTTCAGCCCCAGCATTTT.

V gene TRBV3-1 combines with J gene TRBJ1-1; possibly TRBD1 for D (5 bases). The CDR3 extends over 16 amino acids. Germline assignment: CDR1 LGHDT and CDR2 YNNKEL (reference sequence). V dropped 0 bases and J dropped 4 bases, with 15 bases sitting between them. The CDR3 nucleotides are TGTGCCAGCAGCCAAGATTTGTCAGGGTTGGTCACTGAAGCTTTCTTT. Translated, it gives CASSQDLSGLVTEAFF.

This clonotype came up many times. This chain connects TRBV5-1 to TRBJ2-3; weak D call: TRBD1 (5 bases). V lost 5 bases, J lost 4 bases, and 14 bases lay in between. Germline V gives CDR1 SGHRS, CDR2 YFSETQ. The length of the CDR3 is 14 residues. In DNA form, the CDR3 reads TGCGCCAGCAGAAAGGGGTTTGGGGCAGATACGCAGTATTTT. Its translation: CASRKGFGADTQYF.

This clonotype was recorded many times. The V and J genes are TRBV11-2 and TRBJ2-6, with 7 nucleotides matching TRBD2. The CDR3 runs to 16 residues. V shed 2 bases and J 5 bases; nucleotides not matched to a gene: 6. The germline V gene has CDR1 SGHAT and CDR2 FQNNGV. The CDR3, as DNA: TGTGCCAGCAGCTTATGGGGGAGGGTTTGGGCCAACGTCCTGACTTTC. This encodes CASSLWGRVWANVLTF.

Ten or more counts support this clonotype. The chain has TRBV20-1 and TRBJ2-5; no definite D call. V gave up 6 bases and J gave up 5 bases, with 7 bases separating them. The length of the CDR3 is 10 residues. Germline V lookup: CDR1 DFQATT, CDR2 SNEGSKA (reference sequence). The CDR3 reads CSAEEETQYF. CDR3 DNA: TGCAGTGCCGAGGAGGAGACCCAGTACTTC.

V gene TRBV20-1 combines with J gene TRBJ2-5; the D is unclear. Germline V gene sequence: CDR1 DFQATT, CDR2 SNEGSKA (reference sequence). The CDR3 length is 15 residues. Between the trimmed V and J ends, which lost 1 base and 0 bases, there was a span of 12 bases. The CDR3 DNA reads as TGCAGTGCTAGAGTCCCCGGGTTATACCAAGAGACCCAGTACTTC. Amino acid sequence: CSARVPGLYQETQYF.

With respect to this clonotype: A far bigger clonotype differs at one base, so this is likely a read error. The rearrangement uses TRBV11-1 and TRBJ2-5; D not resolved. The DNA end lines up better with TRBJ2-1; the J call may be wrong. This CDR3 region has 13 residues. Germline loops: CDR1 SGHAT, CDR2 FQDESV (reference sequence). The CDR3 DNA follows: TGTGCCAGCAGCTTAGGGGGTAGGAAAGAGCAGTTCTTC. Translating gives CASSLGGRKEQFF.

The chain combines TRBV7-2 with TRBJ2-5; D unresolved. Germline values: CDR1 SGHTA, CDR2 FQGNSA. The CDR3 runs to 13 residues. V dropped 1 base and J dropped 4 bases, with 7 bases sitting between them. In DNA form, the CDR3 reads TGTGCCAGCAGCTTAGTGGTCGGAGAGACCCAGTACTTC. Its protein product is CASSLVVGETQYF.

This clonotype was counted many times. The chain recombines TRBV6-1 with TRBJ2-1; TRBD2 matches at 11 bases. V shed 6 bases, J shed 0 bases, and the junction held 13 bases outside the gene matches. The CDR3 runs 19 residues. The germline V gene encodes CDR1 MNHNS and CDR2 SASEGT. CDR3 amino acids: CASSRKGTSGTSSYNEQFF. In DNA form, the CDR3 reads TGTGCCAGCAGCCGAAAAGGGACTAGCGGCACTAGCTCCTACAATGAGCAGTTCTTC.

This clonotype was seen many times. The rearrangement joins TRBV12-3 or TRBV12-4 to TRBJ2-1, with TRBD2 matching 12 bases. The CDR3 covers 19 residues. V lost 3 bases to trimming and J lost 8 bases; unmatched junction nucleotides: 17. As DNA, the CDR3 is TGTGCCAGCAGTTTCGAACGGATGACTAGCGGGAGTCATTTCGATGAGCAGTTCTTC. It codes for CASSFERMTSGSHFDEQFF.

This clonotype has at least ten counts. The chain is built from TRBV28 and TRBJ1-5; D not certain. V was trimmed by 6 bases and J by 5 bases, leaving 11 bases between them. CDR3 length: 13 amino acids. CDR1 and CDR2 from the germline V gene are MDHEN and SYDVKM. CDR3: CASRQVLDQPQHF. DNA of the CDR3: TGTGCCAGCAGGCAGGTTCTGGATCAGCCCCAGCATTTT.